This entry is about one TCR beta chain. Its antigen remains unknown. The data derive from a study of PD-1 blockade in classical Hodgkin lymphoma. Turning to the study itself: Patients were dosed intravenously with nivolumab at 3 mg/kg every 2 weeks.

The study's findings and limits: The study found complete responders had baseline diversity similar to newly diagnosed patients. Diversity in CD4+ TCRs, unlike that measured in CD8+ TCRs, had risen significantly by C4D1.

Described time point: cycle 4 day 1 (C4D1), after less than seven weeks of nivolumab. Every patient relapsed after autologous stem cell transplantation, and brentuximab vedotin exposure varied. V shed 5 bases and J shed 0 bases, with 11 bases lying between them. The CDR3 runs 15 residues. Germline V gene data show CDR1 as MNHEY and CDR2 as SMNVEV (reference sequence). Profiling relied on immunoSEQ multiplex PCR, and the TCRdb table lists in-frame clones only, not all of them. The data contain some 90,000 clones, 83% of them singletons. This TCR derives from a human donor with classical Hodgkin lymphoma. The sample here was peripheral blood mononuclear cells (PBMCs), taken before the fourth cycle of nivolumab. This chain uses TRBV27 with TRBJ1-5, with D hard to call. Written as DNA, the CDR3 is TGTGCCAGCAGTGCGCAGAGGTATAGCAATCAGCCCCAGCATTTT. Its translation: CASSAQRYSNQPQHF.